Below are 24 T cell receptor beta chains sequenced from a single sample in a study of blood T cell repertoires in COVID-19. The table came from immunoSEQ multiplex PCR; TCRdb's copy has only in-frame clones and leaves some out. This table holds some 340,000 clones, more than 85% found once. The specimen was PBMCs or T cells enriched from blood (not recorded which). Receptors were obtained from a woman under 40 who had been exposed to COVID-19.

V gene TRBV19 combines with J gene TRBJ1-4, with D perhaps TRBD1 (6 bases). Germline V gene lookup returns CDR1 LNHDA and CDR2 SQIVND (reference sequence). Trimming removed 11 bases at V and 5 bases at J, with 18 bases between. There are 14 residues in the CDR3. The CDR3 DNA reads as TGTGCCTGCAGCGGGGGCGCGGGGAATGAAAAACTGTTTTTT. It encodes CACSGGAGNEKLFF. Full variable domain (remainder filled in from reference TRBV19 and TRBJ1-4): DGGITQSPKYLFRKEGQNVTLSCEQNLNHDAMYWYRQDPGQGLRLIYYSQIVNDFQKGDIAEGYSVSREKKESFPLTVTSAQKNPTAFYLCACSGGAGNEKLFFGSGTQLSVL.

The chain is built from TRBV4-1 and TRBJ1-5; 9 bases align to TRBD1. Unmatched junction bases numbered 22, after V lost 4 bases and J lost 6 bases. Germline values: CDR1 MGHRA, CDR2 YSYEKL. This CDR3 is built from 20 residues. The CDR3, as DNA: TGCGCCAGCAGCCCTGAACTCTCCGGGACAGGGTCCTTTTTGGCTCAGCCCCAGCATTTT. It translates to CASSPELSGTGSFLAQPQHF.

This sequence joins TRBV19 and TRBJ2-6; D is ambiguous. CDR3 size: 14 residues. V gave up 7 bases and J gave up 0 bases, with 7 bases separating them. Germline V gives CDR1 LNHDA, CDR2 SQIVND (reference sequence). CDR3 coding DNA: TGTGCCAGTAAAGAGTTCTCTGGGGCCAACGTCCTGACTTTC. This encodes CASKEFSGANVLTF.

This clone was observed a handful of times. The chain is built from TRBV19 and TRBJ2-2; D is ambiguous. CDR1 is LNHDA and CDR2 is SQIVND in the germline V gene (reference sequence). The V end was cut by 0 bases, the J end by 0 bases, with 8 bases between. The CDR3 runs to 16 residues. The CDR3 spells CASSIDAVANTGELFF. The CDR3 DNA is TGTGCCAGTAGTATAGATGCGGTCGCGAACACCGGGGAGCTGTTTTTT.

This chain connects TRBV5-4 to TRBJ2-7, with 9 bases that match TRBD2. The V and J ends lost 5 bases and 4 bases, in that order; junction bases with no gene match: 13. The V gene's germline CDR1 is SGHNT and CDR2 YYREEE (reference sequence). The CDR3 extends over 16 amino acids. The DNA of the CDR3 is TGTGCCAGCAGTGCCGAGGGGGCGGGGGGGCCTTACGAGCAGTACTTC. It is translated as CASSAEGAGGPYEQYF.

This clone was seen a handful of times. The chain uses TRBV19 and TRBJ1-6, with TRBD1 as a possible D gene (6 bases). Germline loops: CDR1 LNHDA, CDR2 SQIVND (reference sequence). The CDR3 sequence is 16 residues long. The V gene lost 5 bases and the J gene lost 2 bases, with 13 bases spanning the gap. The CDR3 reads CASSVTGYTYNSPLHF. The CDR3, as DNA: TGTGCCAGTAGTGTTACAGGGTACACCTATAATTCACCCCTCCACTTT.

The chain is built from TRBV5-8 and TRBJ2-7; 7 nucleotides align to TRBD1. This CDR3 is built from 15 residues. Trimming removed 2 bases from V and 0 bases from J; junction bases left unmatched: 5. Germline loops: CDR1 SGHTS, CDR2 YDEGEE. The CDR3 nucleotides are TGTGCCAGCAGCTTAGGACAGGTGAGCTCCTACGAGCAGTACTTC. It yields the protein CASSLGQVSSYEQYF.

This chain links TRBV2 with TRBJ1-2, with TRBD1 matching 12 bases. Germline V gene sequence: CDR1 SNHLY, CDR2 FYNNEI. The J segment lost 1 base and the V segment lost 6 bases, leaving 6 bases of the junction unmatched. The CDR3 is made up of 16 amino acids. This chain's CDR3 is CASRGTGGQRNYGYTF. CDR3 nucleotides: TGTGCCAGCAGAGGGACAGGGGGCCAGCGTAACTATGGCTACACCTTC.

This clone has only one observation. The chain is built from TRBV19 and TRBJ1-1; TRBD1 matches 9 bases. Trimming at V came to 6 bases and at J to 8 bases, leaving 7 bases not matched to a gene. Germline V gene sequence: CDR1 LNHDA, CDR2 SQIVND (reference sequence). CDR3 length: 13 residues. The CDR3 sequence is CASRTGTGPEAFF. The CDR3 DNA follows: TGTGCCAGTAGAACCGGGACAGGGCCCGAAGCTTTCTTT.

This clone appeared a single time. The CDR3 protein is CASSLAFRGNTEAFF. CDR3 bases: TGTGCCAGCAGCTTAGCTTTTCGGGGGAACACTGAAGCTTTCTTT. This chain joins TRBV7-6 and TRBJ1-1; no clear D. Deletions cut 0 bases from V and 1 base from J, with 9 bases between. CDR1 is SGHVS and CDR2 is FNYEAQ in the germline V gene. This CDR3 comprises 15 residues.

The CDR3 loop reads CASSLGLAGGETQYF. The CDR3 bases are TGCGCCAGCAGCTTGGGACTAGCGGGGGGAGAGACCCAGTACTTC. V gene TRBV5-1 combines with J gene TRBJ2-5, with 13 bases matching TRBD2. The CDR3 totals 15 residues. Germline V gene sequence: CDR1 SGHRS, CDR2 YFSETQ. The J segment lost 4 bases and the V segment lost 0 bases, leaving 0 bases of the junction unmatched.

In this sample, this clone turned up once. The V call is TRBV5-1, the J call TRBJ1-2, with TRBD1 matching over 9 bases. The CDR3 length is 14 residues. Germline assignment: CDR1 SGHRS and CDR2 YFSETQ. V lost 0 bases, J lost 7 bases, and 4 bases stayed unmatched. The CDR3 spells CASSLDRGRAGYTF. CDR3 sequence (DNA): TGCGCCAGCAGCTTGGACAGGGGGCGGGCTGGCTACACCTTC.

This chain joins TRBV19 and TRBJ1-5; D is perhaps TRBD1 (5 bases). The CDR3 contains 15 residues. Per the germline V gene, CDR1 is LNHDA and CDR2 is SQIVND (reference sequence). Trimming stripped 9 bases from V and 7 bases from J, with 22 bases between. CDR3 protein: CASPRLRGKEQPQHF. The DNA for the CDR3 is TGTGCCAGCCCGCGGCTAAGGGGAAAGGAACAGCCCCAGCATTTT. The complete variable domain, with remaining parts taken from reference TRBV19 and TRBJ1-5, reads DGGITQSPKYLFRKEGQNVTLSCEQNLNHDAMYWYRQDPGQGLRLIYYSQIVNDFQKGDIAEGYSVSREKKESFPLTVTSAQKNPTAFYLCASPRLRGKEQPQHFGDGTRLSIL.

The chain links TRBV4-2 to TRBJ2-2; the D gene is possibly TRBD2 (6 bases). Germline-derived CDR1 and CDR2 are LGHNA and YNFKEQ. The CDR3 is made up of 16 amino acids. V lost 4 bases to trimming and J lost 4 bases, with 16 bases between them. The CDR3 region is CASSPRDLRGTGELFF. The CDR3 region has the DNA TGTGCCAGCAGCCCCAGGGACTTACGGGGCACCGGGGAGCTGTTTTTT.

The chain has TRBV5-5 and TRBJ1-1; 7 bases align to TRBD1. This CDR3 contains 13 residues. Germline CDR1 SGHKS, CDR2 YYEKEE (reference sequence). V was pared by 5 bases and J by 3 bases, with 4 bases of the junction left unmatched. The DNA of the CDR3 is TGTGCCAGCAGTAGAGGGGGCGACACTGAAGCTTTCTTT. Translating it yields CASSRGGDTEAFF.

The J gene is TRBJ2-2, the V gene TRBV2; 7 bases match TRBD1. The trim removed 8 bases at V and 4 bases at J, leaving 4 bases unmatched. CDR3 length: 13 residues. Germline V CDR1 and CDR2: SNHLY, FYNNEI. This CDR3 is CASYRGGTGELFF. CDR3 bases: TGTGCCAGCTACAGGGGCGGCACCGGGGAGCTGTTTTTT.

This clone was seen a handful of times. J is TRBJ1-2 and V is TRBV29-1, with TRBD1 matching over 7 bases. From germline, CDR1 is SQVTM and CDR2 ANQGSEA. V shed 5 bases and J 3 bases; nucleotides not matched to a gene: 6. The CDR3 has 13 amino acids. CDR3 loop: CSVTGDADYGYTF. CDR3 DNA: TGCAGCGTTACAGGGGACGCTGACTATGGCTACACCTTC.

This clone has just one count. The chain has TRBV9 and TRBJ2-3; D might be TRBD2 (6 bases). The germline CDR1 and CDR2 sequences are SGDLS and YYNGEE. V lost 0 bases and J 9 bases, leaving 17 bases between the germline ends. This CDR3 contains 15 residues. This CDR3 is CASSVVEAGPKTQYF. DNA for the CDR3: TGTGCCAGCAGCGTAGTGGAGGCGGGGCCAAAAACGCAGTATTTT.

The CDR3 here is CASRLPPGHSTPNYGYTF. The CDR3 region has the DNA TGTGCCAGCAGGTTACCCCCGGGACACTCAACGCCTAACTATGGCTACACCTTC. The rearrangement uses TRBV27 and TRBJ1-2, with D possibly matching TRBD1 (6 bases). Germline CDR1 MNHEY, CDR2 SMNVEV (reference sequence). This CDR3 is built from 18 residues. V was trimmed by 6 bases and J by 0 bases, leaving 23 bases between them.

This clone was seen once. V is TRBV5-8 and J is TRBJ1-1; D might be TRBD1 (6 bases). This CDR3 is 13 amino acids long. V lost 6 bases and J 5 bases, leaving 14 bases between the germline ends. The V gene's germline CDR1 is SGHTS and CDR2 YDEGEE. The CDR3 bases are TGTGCCAGCACCCCCAGGGGTTGGACTGAAGCTTTCTTT. Translated, it gives CASTPRGWTEAFF.

The gene calls are TRBV7-8 and TRBJ1-5; D unresolved. From germline, CDR1 is SGHVS and CDR2 FQNEAQ. The CDR3 is 13 residues long. V lost 2 bases to trimming and J lost 0 bases, with 2 bases between them. This CDR3 reads CASSLHSNQPQHF. The CDR3 region has the DNA TGTGCCAGCAGCTTACATAGCAATCAGCCCCAGCATTTT.

The gene calls are TRBV28 and TRBJ1-1; weak D call: TRBD1 (6 bases). Trimming left V 6 bases short and J 4 bases short, with 18 bases between. Per the germline V gene, CDR1 is MDHEN and CDR2 is SYDVKM. This CDR3 is built from 15 residues. CDR3 DNA sequence: TGTGCCAGCAGGCCAGGGGTATTTATCAGCACTGAAGCTTTCTTT. Translating it yields CASRPGVFISTEAFF. Using reference TRBV28 and TRBJ1-1 for the parts outside the CDR3, the full variable domain is DVKVTQSSRYLVKRTGEKVFLECVQDMDHENMFWYRQDPGLGLRLIYFSYDVKMKEKGDIPEGYSVSREKKERFSLILESASTNQTSMYLCASRPGVFISTEAFFGQGTRLTVV.

The rearrangement joins TRBV5-1 to TRBJ1-6; D might be TRBD1 (6 bases). The CDR3 totals 16 residues. Germline V gene data show CDR1 as SGHRS and CDR2 as YFSETQ. Between the trimmed V and J ends, which lost 0 bases and 6 bases, there was a span of 13 bases. Written as DNA, the CDR3 is TGCGCCAGCAGCTTGGACTACAGGGCCTTTAATTCACCCCTCCACTTT. This sequence encodes CASSLDYRAFNSPLHF.

This chain links TRBV6-5 with TRBJ1-5; D unresolved. Germline V gene sequence: CDR1 MNHEY, CDR2 SVGAGI. The CDR3 has 15 amino acids. The V end lost 6 bases, the J end lost 0 bases, and 12 bases lay between the germline ends. This CDR3 is CASSLQAYSNQPQHF. For the CDR3, the DNA is TGTGCCAGCAGCCTACAAGCGTATAGCAATCAGCCCCAGCATTTT.